The TCR beta chain under discussion was sequenced for a study of T cell repertoires in cytomegalovirus infection. Each CDR3 protein gets one entry after TCRdb re-called the reads with MiXCR. The sample holds around 200,000 distinct CDR3 sequences; roughly 15% are singletons and the top ten take around 25%. The germline V gene has CDR1 SEHNR and CDR2 FQNEAQ (reference sequence). V lost 5 bases and J lost 7, with 23 bases in between. The CDR3 extends over 16 amino acids. V gene TRBV7-9 combines with J gene TRBJ1-1, with D perhaps TRBD1 (5 bases). The source is a human donor in good health (CMV status not recorded). Some clones in this sample may be carry-over from other donors' samples. The specimen was CD8+ T cells from PBMCs. CDR3 protein: CASSPRLGARPFEAFF. The CDR3 bases are TGTGCCAGCAGCCCCAGGCTAGGGGCCCGGCCATTTGAAGCTTTCTTT.